This TCR beta chain was sequenced for a study of CD8 T cells in ankylosing spondylitis. Study-level points and caveats: Disease-linked clones bore a CD8+ phenotype, appearing relatively rarely in peripheral blood. A TCR beta motif of eight highly homologous variants appeared characteristic of ankylosing spondylitis blood.

TCRdb itself ran the 5' RACE reads through MiXCR, one entry per CDR3 protein. Of 200,000 or so distinct CDR3 sequences in the sample, 13% were seen once. V lost 5 bases and J lost 3; bases outside the gene matches: 8. This CDR3 contains 16 residues. CDR1 is MDHEN, CDR2 SYDVKM, per germline. This clonotype was seen at least ten times. Its antigen is undetermined. The V and J genes are TRBV28 and TRBJ2-7; 12 nucleotides match TRBD2. The sequencing input was blood, either unsorted or a sorted T cell fraction (not recorded which). This TCR was recovered from a female donor with ankylosing spondylitis or in good health (not recorded which). DNA for the CDR3: TGTGCCAGCAGTCAAGGGACTAGCGGGCTAGACTACGAGCAGTACTTC. It is translated as CASSQGTSGLDYEQYF. Drawing the rest from reference TRBV28 and TRBJ2-7, the complete variable domain is DVKVTQSSRYLVKRTGEKVFLECVQDMDHENMFWYRQDPGLGLRLIYFSYDVKMKEKGDIPEGYSVSREKKERFSLILESASTNQTSMYLCASSQGTSGLDYEQYFGPGTRLTVT.